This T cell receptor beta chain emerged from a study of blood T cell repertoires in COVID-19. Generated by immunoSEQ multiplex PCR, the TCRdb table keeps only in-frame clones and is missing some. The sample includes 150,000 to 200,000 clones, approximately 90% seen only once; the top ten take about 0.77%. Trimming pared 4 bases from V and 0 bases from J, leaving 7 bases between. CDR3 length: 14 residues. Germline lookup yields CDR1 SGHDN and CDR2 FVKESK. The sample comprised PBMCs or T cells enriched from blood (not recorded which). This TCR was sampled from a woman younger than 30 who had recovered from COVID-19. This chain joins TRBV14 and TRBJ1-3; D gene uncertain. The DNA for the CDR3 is TGTGCCAGCAGCCCAGACTCCTCTGGAAACACCATATATTTT. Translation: CASSPDSSGNTIYF.